This TCR beta chain is from a study of Ad26.COV2.S vaccination and SARS-CoV-2 variants. Data came from immunoSEQ multiplex PCR; TCRdb stores just in-frame clones and leaves some out. Here the sample spans about 400,000 clones, 80% to 95% being singletons. Treatment: 15 to 20 received Ad26.COV2.S at low or high dose, single or two shots; 5 received placebo; per-sample allocation not given. Day 63 following the first vaccine or placebo injection was when the samples were taken. Trimming removed 0 bases at V and 5 bases at J, with 10 bases between. This CDR3 spans 14 amino acids. Germline assignment: CDR1 MNHEY and CDR2 SVGEGT.

The material was peripheral blood, obtained in a trial of Ad26.COV2.S vaccine versus placebo. The source is a person between 18 and 59 years old who received the Ad26.COV2.S COVID-19 vaccine or a placebo. The chain carries TRBV6-2 or TRBV6-3 and TRBJ1-1; D remains ambiguous. The CDR3 DNA reads TGTGCCAGCAGTTACTCGATGGCAGTTACTGAAGCTTTCTTT. It codes for CASSYSMAVTEAFF.